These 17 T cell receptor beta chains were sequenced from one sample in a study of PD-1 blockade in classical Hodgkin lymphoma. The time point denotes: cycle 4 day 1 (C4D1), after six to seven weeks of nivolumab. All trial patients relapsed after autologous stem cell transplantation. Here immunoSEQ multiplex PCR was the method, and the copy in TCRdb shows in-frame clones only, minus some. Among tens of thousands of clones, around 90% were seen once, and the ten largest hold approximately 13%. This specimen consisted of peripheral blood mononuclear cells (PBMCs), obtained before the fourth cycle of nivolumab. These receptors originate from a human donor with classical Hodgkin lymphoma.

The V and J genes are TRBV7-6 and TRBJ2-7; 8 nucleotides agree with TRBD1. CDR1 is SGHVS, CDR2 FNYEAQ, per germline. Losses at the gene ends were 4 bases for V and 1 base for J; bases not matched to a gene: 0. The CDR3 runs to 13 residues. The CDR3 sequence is CASSWDRSYEQYF. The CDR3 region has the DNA TGTGCCAGCAGCTGGGACAGGTCCTACGAGCAGTACTTC.

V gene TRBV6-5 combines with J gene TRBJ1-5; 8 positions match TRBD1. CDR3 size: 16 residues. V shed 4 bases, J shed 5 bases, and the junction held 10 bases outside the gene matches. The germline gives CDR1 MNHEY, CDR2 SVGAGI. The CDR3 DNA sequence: TGTGCCAGCAGTTCGCTAGCGACAGGGGTGGATCAGCCCCAGCATTTT. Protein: CASSSLATGVDQPQHF.

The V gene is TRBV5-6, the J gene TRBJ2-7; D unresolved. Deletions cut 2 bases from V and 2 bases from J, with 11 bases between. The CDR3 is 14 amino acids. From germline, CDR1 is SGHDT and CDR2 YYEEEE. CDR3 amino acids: CASSLLQVTYEQYF. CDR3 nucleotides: TGTGCCAGCAGCTTACTTCAGGTCACCTACGAGCAGTACTTC.

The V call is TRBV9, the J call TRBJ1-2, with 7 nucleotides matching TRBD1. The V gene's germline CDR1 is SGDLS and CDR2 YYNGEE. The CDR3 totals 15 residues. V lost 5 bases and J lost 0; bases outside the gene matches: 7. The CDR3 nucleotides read TGTGCCAGCAGAATGGGACAGAACTCTAACTATGGCTACACCTTC. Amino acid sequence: CASRMGQNSNYGYTF.

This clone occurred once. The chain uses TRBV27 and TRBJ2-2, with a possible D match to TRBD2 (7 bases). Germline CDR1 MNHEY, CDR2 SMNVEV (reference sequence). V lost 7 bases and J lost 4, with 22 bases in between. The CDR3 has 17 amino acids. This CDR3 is CASTPGEGVPATGELFF. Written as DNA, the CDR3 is TGTGCCAGCACCCCGGGGGAGGGGGTGCCCGCCACCGGGGAGCTGTTTTTT.

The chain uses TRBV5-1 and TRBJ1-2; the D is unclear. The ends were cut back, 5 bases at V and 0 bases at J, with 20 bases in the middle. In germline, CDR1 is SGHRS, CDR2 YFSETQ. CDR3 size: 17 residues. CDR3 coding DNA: TGCGCCAGCAGGAAAGGGATTTCCGGACTAGCTAACTATGGCTACACCTTC. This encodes CASRKGISGLANYGYTF. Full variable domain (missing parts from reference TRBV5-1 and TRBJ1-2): KAGVTQTPRYLIKTRGQQVTLSCSPISGHRSVSWYQQTPGQGLQFLFEYFSETQRNKGNFPGRFSGRQFSNSRSEMNVSTLELGDSALYLCASRKGISGLANYGYTFGSGTRLTVV.

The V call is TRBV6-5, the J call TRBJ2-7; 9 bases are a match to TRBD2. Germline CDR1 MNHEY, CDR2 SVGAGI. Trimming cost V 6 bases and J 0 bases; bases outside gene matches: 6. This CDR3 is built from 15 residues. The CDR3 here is CASRPLAGPSYEQYF. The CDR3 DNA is TGTGCCAGCAGACCACTAGCGGGCCCCTCCTACGAGCAGTACTTC.

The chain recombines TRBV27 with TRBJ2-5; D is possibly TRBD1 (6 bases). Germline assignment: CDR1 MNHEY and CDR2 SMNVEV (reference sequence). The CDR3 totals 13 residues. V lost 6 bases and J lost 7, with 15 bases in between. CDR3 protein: CASRIQGLGTQYF. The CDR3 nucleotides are TGTGCCAGCAGAATACAGGGCTTGGGGACCCAGTACTTC.

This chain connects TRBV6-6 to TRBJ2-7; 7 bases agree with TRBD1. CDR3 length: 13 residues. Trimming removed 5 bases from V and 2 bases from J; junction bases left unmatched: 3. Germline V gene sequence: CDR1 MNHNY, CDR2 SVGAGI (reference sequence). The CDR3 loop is CASSRDSTYEQYF. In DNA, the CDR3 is TGTGCCAGCAGTCGGGACAGCACCTACGAGCAGTACTTC.

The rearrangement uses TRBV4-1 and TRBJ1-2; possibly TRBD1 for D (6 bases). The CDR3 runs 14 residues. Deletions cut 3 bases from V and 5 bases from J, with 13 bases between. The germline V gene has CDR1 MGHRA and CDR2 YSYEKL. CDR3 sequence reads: CASSQETGLYGYTF. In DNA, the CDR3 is TGCGCCAGCAGCCAGGAGACAGGCCTTTATGGCTACACCTTC.

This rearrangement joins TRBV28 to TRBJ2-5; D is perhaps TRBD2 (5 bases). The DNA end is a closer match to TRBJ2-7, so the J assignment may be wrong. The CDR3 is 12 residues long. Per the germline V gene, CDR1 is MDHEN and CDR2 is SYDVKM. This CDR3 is CASSLFGDEQYF. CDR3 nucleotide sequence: TGTGCCAGCAGTTTATTCGGGGACGAGCAGTACTTC.

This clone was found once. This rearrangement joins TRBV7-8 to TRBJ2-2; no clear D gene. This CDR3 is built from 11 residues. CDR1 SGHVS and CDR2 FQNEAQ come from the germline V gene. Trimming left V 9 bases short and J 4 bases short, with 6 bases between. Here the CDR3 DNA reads TGTGCCAGTAGGGTCACCGGGGAGCTGTTTTTT. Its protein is CASRVTGELFF.

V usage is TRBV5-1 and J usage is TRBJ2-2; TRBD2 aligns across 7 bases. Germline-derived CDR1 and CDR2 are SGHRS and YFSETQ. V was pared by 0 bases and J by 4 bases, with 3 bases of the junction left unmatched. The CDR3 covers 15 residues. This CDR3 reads CASSLVRGITGELFF. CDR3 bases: TGCGCCAGCAGCTTGGTGCGGGGGATCACCGGGGAGCTGTTTTTT.

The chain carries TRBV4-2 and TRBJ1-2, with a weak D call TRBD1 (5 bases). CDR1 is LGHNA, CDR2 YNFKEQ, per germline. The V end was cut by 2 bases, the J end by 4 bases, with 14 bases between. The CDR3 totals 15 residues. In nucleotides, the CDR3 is TGTGCCAGCAGCCAATTGCAAGCGCAGGGCTATGGCTACACCTTC. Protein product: CASSQLQAQGYGYTF.

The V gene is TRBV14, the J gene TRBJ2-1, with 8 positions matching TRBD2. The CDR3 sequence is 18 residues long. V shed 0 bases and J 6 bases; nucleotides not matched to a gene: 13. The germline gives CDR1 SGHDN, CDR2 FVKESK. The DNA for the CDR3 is TGTGCCAGCAGCCAAGAAGTAGGGACTAGAAACCGATTCAATGAGCAGTTCTTC. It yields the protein CASSQEVGTRNRFNEQFF.

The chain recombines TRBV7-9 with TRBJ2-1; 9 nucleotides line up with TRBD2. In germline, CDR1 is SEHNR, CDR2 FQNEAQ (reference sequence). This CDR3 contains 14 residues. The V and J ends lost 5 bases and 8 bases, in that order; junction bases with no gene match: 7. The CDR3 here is CASSLTQREDEQFF. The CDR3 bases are TGTGCCAGCAGCCTGACGCAGCGGGAGGATGAGCAGTTCTTC.

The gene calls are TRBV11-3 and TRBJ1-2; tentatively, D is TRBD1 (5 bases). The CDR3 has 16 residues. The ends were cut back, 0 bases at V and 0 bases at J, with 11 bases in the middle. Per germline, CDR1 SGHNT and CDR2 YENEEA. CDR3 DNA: TGTGCCAGCAGCTTAGAAGGAGGCAGGGCTAACTATGGCTACACCTTC. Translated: CASSLEGGRANYGYTF.